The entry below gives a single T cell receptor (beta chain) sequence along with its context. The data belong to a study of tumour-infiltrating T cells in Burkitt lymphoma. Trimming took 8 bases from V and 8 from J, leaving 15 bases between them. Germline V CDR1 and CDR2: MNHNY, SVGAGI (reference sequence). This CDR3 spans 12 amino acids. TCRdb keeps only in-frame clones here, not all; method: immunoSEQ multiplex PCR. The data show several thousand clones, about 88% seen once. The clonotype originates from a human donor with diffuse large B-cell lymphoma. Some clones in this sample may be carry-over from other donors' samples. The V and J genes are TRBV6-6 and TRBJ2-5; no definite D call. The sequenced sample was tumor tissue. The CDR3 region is CASGTPRDTQYF. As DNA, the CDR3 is TGTGCCAGCGGTACCCCAAGAGATACCCAGTACTTC.